Below are 3 T cell receptor beta chains sequenced from a single sample in a study of CD8 T cells in Susac syndrome. Random hexamers served to reverse transcribe roughly 0.45 to 1 ug RNA. TCRdb analysed the immunoSEQ multiplex PCR reads with MiXCR anew, one entry per CDR3 protein. The sample holds 95,000 to 150,000 distinct CDR3 sequences, just under 95% seen once. The sample taken for sequencing was CD8+ T cells from PBMCs. All receptors come from a human donor with Susac syndrome.

The rearrangement links TRBV28 to TRBJ2-4; 8 positions match TRBD1. J gave up 5 bases and V 5 bases, and 8 bases lay outside the gene matches. The CDR3 has 15 amino acids. Looked up from germline, CDR1 is MDHEN and CDR2 is SYDVKM. CDR3 in amino acids: CASSPTGVIQNIQYF. CDR3 DNA: TGTGCCAGCAGTCCGACAGGGGTTATACAAAACATTCAGTACTTC.

V usage is TRBV28 and J usage is TRBJ2-7, with D possibly being TRBD1 (6 bases). This CDR3 spans 16 amino acids. V was cut by 2 bases and J by 0 bases, with 14 bases left in between. Germline-derived CDR1 and CDR2 are MDHEN and SYDVKM. CDR3 nucleotides: TGTGCCAGCAGTTTAACTTGGGGGCGCCTCTCCTACGAGCAGTACTTC. It translates to CASSLTWGRLSYEQYF.

The chain combines TRBV30 with TRBJ2-7; a weak D match, TRBD1 (5 bases). The V gene lost 3 bases and the J gene lost 6 bases, with 9 bases spanning the gap. Germline-derived CDR1 and CDR2 are GTSNPN and SVGIG (reference sequence). CDR3 size: 11 residues. In nucleotides, the CDR3 is TGTGCCTGGAGCGAAGGGGTCGAGCAGTACTTC. Amino acid sequence: CAWSEGVEQYF.